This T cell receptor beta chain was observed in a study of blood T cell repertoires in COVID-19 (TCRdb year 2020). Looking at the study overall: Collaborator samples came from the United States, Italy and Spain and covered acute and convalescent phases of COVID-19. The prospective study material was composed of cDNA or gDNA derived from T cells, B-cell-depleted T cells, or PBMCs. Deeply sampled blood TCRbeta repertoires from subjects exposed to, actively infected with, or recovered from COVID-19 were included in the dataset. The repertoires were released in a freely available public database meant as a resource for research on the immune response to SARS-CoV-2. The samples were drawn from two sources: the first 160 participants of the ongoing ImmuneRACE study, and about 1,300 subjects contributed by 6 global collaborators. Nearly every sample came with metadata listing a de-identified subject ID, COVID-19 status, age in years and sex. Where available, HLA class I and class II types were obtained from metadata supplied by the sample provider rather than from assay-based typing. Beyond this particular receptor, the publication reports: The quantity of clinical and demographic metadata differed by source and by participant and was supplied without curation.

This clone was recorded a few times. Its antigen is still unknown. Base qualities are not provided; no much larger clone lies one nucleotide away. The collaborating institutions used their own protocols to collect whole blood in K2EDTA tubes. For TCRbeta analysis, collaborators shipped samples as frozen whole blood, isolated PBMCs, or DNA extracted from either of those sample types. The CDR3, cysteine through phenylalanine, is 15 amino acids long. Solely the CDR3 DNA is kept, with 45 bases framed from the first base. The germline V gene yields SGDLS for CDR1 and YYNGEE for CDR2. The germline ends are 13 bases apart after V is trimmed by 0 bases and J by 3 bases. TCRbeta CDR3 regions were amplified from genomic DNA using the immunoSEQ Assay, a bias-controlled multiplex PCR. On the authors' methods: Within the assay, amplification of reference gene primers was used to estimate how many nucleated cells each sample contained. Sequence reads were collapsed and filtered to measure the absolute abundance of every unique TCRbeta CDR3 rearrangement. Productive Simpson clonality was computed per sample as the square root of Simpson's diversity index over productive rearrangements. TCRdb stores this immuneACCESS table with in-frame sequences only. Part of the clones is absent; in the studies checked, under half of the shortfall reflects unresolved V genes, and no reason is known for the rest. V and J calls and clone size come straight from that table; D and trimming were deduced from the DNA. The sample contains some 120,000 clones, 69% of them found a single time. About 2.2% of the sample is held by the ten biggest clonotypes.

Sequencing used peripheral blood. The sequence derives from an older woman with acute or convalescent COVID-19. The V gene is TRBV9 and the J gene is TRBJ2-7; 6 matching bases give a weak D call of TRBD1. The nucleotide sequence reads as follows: TGTGCCAGCAGCGTAGCAGCAGGGGTGGGCTACGAGCAGTACTTC. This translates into CASSVAAGVGYEQYF. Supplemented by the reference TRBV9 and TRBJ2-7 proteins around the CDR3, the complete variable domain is DSGVTQTPKHLITATGQRVTLRCSPRSGDLSVYWYQQSLDQGLQFLIQYYNGEERAKGNILERFSAQQFPDLHSELNLSSLELGDSALYFCASSVAAGVGYEQYFGPGTRLTVT.